This TCR beta chain was sequenced for a study of regulatory T cells in long-lasting Graves disease. Assembly of TCR beta libraries relied on iRepertoire HTBI primers together with Arm-PCR of CDR3 regions. TCRdb reanalysed the multiplex PCR reads using MiXCR and keeps one entry per CDR3 protein. The table lists about 620,000 distinct CDR3 sequences, approximately 15% of them singletons. Time point described: newly diagnosed GD, antithyroid drugs for less than 3 months. PBMC-derived RNA was used for the TCR library. The CDR3 totals 14 residues. Germline V gene sequence: CDR1 SGHTS, CDR2 YDEGEE. V was cut by 9 bases and J by 0 bases, with 16 bases left in between. The sample was also linked to a second study, of T cells in Graves' hyperthyroidism and ophthalmopathy.

Sequenced material: peripheral blood mononuclear cells (PBMCs), taken at new diagnosis, from a patient treated with antithyroid drugs. The J gene is TRBJ2-7, the V gene TRBV5-8; D is uncertain. This TCR came from a woman in her twenties or thirties with Graves disease. This CDR3 reads CATFSPGYSYEQYF. CDR3 DNA sequence: TGTGCCACCTTTTCCCCGGGTTACTCCTACGAGCAGTACTTC.